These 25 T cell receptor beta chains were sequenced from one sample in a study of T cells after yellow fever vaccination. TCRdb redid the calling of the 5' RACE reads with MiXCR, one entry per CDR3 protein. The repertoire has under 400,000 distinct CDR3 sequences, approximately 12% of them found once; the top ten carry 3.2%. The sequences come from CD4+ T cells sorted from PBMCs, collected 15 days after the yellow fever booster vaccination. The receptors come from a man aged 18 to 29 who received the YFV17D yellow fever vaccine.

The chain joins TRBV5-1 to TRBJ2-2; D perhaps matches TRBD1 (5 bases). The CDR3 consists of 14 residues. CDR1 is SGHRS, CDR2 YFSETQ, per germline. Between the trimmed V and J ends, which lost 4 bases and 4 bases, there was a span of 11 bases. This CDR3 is CASSRGILTGELFF. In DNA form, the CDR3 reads TGCGCCAGCAGCAGGGGAATTCTCACCGGGGAGCTGTTTTTT.

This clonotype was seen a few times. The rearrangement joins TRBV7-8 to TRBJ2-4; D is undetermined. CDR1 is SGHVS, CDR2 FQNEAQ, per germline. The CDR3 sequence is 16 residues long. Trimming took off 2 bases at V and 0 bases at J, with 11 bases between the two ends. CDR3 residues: CASSLTVALAKNIQYF. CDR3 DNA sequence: TGTGCCAGCAGCTTAACGGTAGCCTTAGCCAAAAACATTCAGTACTTC.

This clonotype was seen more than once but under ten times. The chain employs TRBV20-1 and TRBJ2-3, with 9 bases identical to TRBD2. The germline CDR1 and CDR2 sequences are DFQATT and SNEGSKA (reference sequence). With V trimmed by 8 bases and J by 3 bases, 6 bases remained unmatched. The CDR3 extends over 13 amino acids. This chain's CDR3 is CSQAGGGTDTQYF. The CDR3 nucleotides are TGCAGTCAAGCGGGGGGAGGGACAGATACGCAGTATTTT.

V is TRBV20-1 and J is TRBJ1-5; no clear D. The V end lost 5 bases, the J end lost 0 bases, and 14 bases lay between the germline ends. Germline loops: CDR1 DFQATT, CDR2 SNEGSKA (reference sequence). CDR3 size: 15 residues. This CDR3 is CSADGLGYSNQPQHF. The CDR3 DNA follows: TGCAGTGCTGATGGTCTCGGATATAGCAATCAGCCCCAGCATTTT.

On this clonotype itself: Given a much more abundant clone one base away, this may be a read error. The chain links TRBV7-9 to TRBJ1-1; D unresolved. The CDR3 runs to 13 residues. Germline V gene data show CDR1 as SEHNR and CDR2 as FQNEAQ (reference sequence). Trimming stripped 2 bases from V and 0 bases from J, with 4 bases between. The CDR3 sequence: CASSLMVNTEAFF. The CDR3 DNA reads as TGTGCCAGCAGCTTAATGGTGAACACTGAAGCTTTCTTT.

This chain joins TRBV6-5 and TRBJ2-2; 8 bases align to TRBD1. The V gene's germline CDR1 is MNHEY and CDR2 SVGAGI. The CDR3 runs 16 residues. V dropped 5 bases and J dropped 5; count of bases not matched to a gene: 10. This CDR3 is CASSRVRTGRTGELFF. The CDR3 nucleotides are TGTGCCAGCAGTAGGGTCCGGACAGGGAGGACCGGGGAGCTGTTTTTT.

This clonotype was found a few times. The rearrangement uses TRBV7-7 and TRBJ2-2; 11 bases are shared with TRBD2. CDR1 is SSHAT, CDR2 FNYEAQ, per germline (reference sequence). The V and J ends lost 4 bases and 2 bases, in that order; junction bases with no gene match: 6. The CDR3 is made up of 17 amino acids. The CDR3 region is CASSSQLAGVNTGELFF. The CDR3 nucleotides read TGTGCCAGCAGCTCCCAACTAGCGGGGGTAAACACCGGGGAGCTGTTTTTT.

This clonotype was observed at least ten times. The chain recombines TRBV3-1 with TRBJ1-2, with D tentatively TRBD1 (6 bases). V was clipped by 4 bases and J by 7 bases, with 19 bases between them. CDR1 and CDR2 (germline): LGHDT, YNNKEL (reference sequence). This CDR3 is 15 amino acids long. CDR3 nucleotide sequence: TGTGCCAGCAGCCTACAGGGTGGTGGTTCTTTTGGCTACACCTTC. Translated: CASSLQGGGSFGYTF.

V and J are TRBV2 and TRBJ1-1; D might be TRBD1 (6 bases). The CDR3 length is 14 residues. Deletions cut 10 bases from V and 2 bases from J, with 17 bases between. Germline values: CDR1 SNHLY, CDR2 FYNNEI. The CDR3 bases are TGTGCCACCGAGGTGGGGGCAGTTAACACTGAAGCTTTCTTT. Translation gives CATEVGAVNTEAFF.

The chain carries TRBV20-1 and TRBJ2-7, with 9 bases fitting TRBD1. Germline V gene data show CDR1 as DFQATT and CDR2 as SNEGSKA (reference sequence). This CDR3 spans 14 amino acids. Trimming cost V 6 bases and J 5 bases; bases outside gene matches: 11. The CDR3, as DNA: TGCAGTGCGGTCCGGGACAGGGCGTCCCACGAGCAGTACTTC. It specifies CSAVRDRASHEQYF.

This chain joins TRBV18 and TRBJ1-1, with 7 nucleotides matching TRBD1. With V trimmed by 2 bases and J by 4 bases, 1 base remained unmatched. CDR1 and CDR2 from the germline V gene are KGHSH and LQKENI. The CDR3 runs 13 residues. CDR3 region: CASSPYRGTEAFF. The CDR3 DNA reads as TGTGCCAGCTCACCATACAGGGGCACTGAAGCTTTCTTT.

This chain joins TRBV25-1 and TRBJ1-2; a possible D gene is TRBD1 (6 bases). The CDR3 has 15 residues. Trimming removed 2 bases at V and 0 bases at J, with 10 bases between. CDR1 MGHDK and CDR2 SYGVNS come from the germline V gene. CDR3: CASSEPGQPNYGYTF. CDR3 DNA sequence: TGTGCCAGCAGTGAACCGGGACAACCTAACTATGGCTACACCTTC.

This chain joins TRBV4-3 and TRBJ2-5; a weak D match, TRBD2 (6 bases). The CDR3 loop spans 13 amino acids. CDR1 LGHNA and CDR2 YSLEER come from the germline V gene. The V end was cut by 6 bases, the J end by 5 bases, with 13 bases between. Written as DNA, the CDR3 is TGCGCCAGCAGTTCGGGACTCTGGGAGACCCAGTACTTC. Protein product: CASSSGLWETQYF.

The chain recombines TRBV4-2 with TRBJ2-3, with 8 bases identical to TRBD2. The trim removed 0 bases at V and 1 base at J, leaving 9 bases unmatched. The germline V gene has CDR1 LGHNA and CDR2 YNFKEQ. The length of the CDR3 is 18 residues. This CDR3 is CASSQEGPSGFGTDTQYF. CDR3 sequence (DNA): TGTGCCAGCAGCCAAGAGGGGCCTAGCGGGTTTGGCACAGATACGCAGTATTTT.

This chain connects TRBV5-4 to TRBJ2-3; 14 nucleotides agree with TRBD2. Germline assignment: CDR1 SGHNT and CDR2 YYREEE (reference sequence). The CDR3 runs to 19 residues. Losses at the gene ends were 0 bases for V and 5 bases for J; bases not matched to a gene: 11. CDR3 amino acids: CASSLARLGLAGAGDTQYF. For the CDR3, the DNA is TGTGCCAGCAGCTTGGCCAGGCTGGGACTAGCGGGGGCGGGAGATACGCAGTATTTT.

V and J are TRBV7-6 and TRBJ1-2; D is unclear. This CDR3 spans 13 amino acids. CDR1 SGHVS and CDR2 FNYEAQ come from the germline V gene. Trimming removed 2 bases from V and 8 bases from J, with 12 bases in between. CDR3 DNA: TGTGCCAGCAGCTTAACGGGCGGAGAGGGCTACACCTTC. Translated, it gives CASSLTGGEGYTF.

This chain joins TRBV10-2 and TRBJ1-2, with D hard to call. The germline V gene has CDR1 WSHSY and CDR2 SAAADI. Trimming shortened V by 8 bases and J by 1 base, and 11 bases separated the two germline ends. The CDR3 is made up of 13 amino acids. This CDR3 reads CASLQSLNYGYTF. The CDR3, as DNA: TGCGCCAGCTTGCAGTCTCTTAACTATGGCTACACCTTC.

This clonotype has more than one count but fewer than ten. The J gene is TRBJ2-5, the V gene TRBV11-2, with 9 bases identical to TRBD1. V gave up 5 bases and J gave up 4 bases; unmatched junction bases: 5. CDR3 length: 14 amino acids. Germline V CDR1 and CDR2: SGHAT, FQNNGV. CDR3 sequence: CASSRDRAGETQYF. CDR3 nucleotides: TGTGCCAGCAGCCGGGACAGGGCGGGAGAGACCCAGTACTTC.

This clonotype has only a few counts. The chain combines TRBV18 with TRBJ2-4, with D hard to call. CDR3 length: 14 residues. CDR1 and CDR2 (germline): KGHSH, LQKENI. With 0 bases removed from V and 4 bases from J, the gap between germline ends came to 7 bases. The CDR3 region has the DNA TGTGCCAGCTCACCACCGGACGGAAAAAACATTCAGTACTTC. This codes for CASSPPDGKNIQYF.

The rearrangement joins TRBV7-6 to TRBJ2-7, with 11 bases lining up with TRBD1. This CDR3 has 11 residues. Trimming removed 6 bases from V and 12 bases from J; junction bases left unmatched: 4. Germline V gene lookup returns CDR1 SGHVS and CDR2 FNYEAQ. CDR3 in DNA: TGTGCCAGCAGTGGACAGGGGGCGATGTACGTC. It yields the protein CASSGQGAMYV.

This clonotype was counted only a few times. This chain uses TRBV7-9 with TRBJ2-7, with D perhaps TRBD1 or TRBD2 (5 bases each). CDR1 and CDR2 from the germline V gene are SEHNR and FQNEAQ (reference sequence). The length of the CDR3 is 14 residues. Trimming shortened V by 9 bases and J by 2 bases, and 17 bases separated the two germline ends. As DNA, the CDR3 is TGTGCCAGACCAACTGCGAGGGACCCCTACGAGCAGTACGTC. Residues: CARPTARDPYEQYV.

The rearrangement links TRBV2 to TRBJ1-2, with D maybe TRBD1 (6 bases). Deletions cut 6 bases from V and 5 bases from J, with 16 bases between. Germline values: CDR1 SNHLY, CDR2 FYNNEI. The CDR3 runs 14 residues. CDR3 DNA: TGTGCCAGCAGCGCTGGGGGCAGGGCTTATGGCTACACCTTC. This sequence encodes CASSAGGRAYGYTF.

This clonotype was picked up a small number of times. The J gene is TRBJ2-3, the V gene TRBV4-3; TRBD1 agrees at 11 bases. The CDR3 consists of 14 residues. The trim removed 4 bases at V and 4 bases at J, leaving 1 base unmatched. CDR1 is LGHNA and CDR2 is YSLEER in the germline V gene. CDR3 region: CASSRGQGADTQYF. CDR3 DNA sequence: TGCGCCAGCAGCCGGGGACAGGGGGCAGATACGCAGTATTTT.

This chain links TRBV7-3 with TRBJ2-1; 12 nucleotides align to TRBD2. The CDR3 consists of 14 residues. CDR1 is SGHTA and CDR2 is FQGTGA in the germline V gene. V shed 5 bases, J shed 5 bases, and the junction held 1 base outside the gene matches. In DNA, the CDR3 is TGTGCCAGCAGCCGGACTAGCGGGGACAATGAGCAGTTCTTC. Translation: CASSRTSGDNEQFF. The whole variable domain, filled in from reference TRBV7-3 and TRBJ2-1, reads GAGVSQTPSNKVTEKGKYVELRCDPISGHTALYWYRQSLGQGPEFLIYFQGTGAADDSGLPNDRFFAVRPEGSVSTLKIQRTERGDSAVYLCASSRTSGDNEQFFGPGTRLTVL.

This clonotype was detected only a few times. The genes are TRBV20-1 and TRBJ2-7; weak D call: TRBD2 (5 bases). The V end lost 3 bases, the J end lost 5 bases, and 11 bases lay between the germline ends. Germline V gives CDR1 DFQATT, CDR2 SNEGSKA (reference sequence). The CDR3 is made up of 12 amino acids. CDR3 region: CSARAGGDEQYF. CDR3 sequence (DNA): TGCAGTGCTAGGGCGGGCGGCGACGAGCAGTACTTC.